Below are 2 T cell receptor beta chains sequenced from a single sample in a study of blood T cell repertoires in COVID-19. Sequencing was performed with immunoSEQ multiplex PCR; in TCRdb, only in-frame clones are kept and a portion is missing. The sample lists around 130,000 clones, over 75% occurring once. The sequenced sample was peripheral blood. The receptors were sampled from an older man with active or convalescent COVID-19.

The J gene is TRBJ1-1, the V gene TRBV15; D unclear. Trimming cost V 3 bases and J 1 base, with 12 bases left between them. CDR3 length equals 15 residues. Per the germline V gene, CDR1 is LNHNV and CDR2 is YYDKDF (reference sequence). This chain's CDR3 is CATSRPEGGNTEAFF. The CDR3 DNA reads TGTGCCACCAGCAGGCCGGAAGGAGGGAACACTGAAGCTTTCTTT.

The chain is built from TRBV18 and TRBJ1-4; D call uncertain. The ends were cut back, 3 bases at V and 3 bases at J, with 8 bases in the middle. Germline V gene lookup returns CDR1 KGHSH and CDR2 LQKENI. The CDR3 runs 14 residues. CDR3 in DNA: TGTGCCAGCTCACCCCAACAATCTAATGAAAAACTGTTTTTT. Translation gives CASSPQQSNEKLFF.